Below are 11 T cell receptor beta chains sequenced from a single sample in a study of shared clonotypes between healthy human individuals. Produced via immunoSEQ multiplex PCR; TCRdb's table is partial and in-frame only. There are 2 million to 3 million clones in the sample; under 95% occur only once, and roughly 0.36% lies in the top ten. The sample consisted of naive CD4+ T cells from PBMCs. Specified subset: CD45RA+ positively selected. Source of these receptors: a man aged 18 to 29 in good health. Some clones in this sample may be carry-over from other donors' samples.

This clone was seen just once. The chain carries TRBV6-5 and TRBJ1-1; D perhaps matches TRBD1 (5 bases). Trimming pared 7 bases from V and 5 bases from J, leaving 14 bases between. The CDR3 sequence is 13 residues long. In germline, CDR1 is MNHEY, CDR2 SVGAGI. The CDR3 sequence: CASTRLRGTEAFF. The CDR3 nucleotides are TGTGCCAGCACGAGACTCCGGGGGACTGAAGCTTTCTTT.

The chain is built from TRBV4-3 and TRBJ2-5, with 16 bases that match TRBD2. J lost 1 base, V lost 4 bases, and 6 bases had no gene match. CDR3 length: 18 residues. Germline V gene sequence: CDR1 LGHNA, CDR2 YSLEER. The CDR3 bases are TGCGCCAGCAGCCCCGGGACTAGCGGGAGGGTTGGCCAAGAGACCCAGTACTTC. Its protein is CASSPGTSGRVGQETQYF.

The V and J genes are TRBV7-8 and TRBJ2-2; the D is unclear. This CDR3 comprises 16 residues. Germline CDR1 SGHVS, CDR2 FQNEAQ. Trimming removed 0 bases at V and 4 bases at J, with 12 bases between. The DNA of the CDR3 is TGTGCCAGCAGCTTAGCGGCCGGGCCGGGCACCGGGGAGCTGTTTTTT. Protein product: CASSLAAGPGTGELFF.

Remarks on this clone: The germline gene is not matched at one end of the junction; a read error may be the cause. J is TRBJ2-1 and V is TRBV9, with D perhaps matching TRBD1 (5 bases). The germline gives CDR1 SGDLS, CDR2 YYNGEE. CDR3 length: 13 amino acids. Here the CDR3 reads CASNPGPYSEQFF. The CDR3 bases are TGTGCCAGCAATCCAGGGCCATACAGTGAGCAGTTCTTC.

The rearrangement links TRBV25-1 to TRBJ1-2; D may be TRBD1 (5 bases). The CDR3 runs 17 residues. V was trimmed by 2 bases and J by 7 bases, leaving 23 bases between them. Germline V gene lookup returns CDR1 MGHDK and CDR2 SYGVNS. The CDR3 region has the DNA TGTGCCAGCAGTGAAAGGTTTTTCGGGGCGGATAATCGTGGCTACACCTTC. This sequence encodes CASSERFFGADNRGYTF.

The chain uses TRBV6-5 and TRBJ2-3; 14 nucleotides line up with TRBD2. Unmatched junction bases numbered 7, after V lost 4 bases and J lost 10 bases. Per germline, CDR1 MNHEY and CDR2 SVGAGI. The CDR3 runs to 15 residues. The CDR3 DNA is TGTGCCAGCAGTTCTCCAGGGACTAGCGGGGGATCGCAGTATTTT. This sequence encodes CASSSPGTSGGSQYF.

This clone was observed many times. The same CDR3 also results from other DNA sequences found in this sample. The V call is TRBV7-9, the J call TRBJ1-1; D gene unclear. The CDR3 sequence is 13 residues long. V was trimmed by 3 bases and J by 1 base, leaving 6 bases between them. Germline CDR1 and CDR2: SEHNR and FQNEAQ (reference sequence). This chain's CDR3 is CASSFDGNTEAFF. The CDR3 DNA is TGTGCCAGCAGCTTCGACGGGAACACTGAAGCTTTCTTT.

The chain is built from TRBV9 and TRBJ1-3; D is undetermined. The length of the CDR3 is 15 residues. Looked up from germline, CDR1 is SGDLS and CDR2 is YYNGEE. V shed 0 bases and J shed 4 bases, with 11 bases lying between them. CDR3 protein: CASSVGPHEGNTIYF. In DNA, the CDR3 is TGTGCCAGCAGCGTAGGGCCCCACGAGGGAAACACCATATATTTT.

In DNA form, the CDR3 reads TGTGCCAGCGTAGGGGGCACCCAAGAGACCCAGTACTTC. It yields the protein CASVGGTQETQYF. The J gene is TRBJ2-5, the V gene TRBV28, with 7 bases that match TRBD1. This CDR3 comprises 13 residues. CDR1 and CDR2 from the germline V gene are MDHEN and SYDVKM. V shed 8 bases and J 1 base; nucleotides not matched to a gene: 4.

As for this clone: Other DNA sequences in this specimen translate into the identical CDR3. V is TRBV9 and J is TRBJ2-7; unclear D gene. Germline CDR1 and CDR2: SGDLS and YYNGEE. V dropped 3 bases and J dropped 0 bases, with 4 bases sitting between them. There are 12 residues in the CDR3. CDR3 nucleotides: TGTGCCAGCAGCGGGTCCTCCTACGAGCAGTACTTC. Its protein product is CASSGSSYEQYF.

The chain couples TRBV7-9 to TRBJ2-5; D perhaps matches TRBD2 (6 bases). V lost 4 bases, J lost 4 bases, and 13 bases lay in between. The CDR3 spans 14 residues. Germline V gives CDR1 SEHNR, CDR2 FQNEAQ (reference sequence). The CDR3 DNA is TGTGCCAGCAGCTCCCGGGAGCGGCTAGAGACCCAGTACTTC. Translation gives CASSSRERLETQYF. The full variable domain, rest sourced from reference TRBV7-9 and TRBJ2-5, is DTGVSQNPRHKITKRGQNVTFRCDPISEHNRLYWYRQTLGQGPEFLTYFQNEAQLEKSRLLSDRFSAERPKGSFSTLEIQRTEQGDSAMYLCASSSRERLETQYFGPGTRLLVL.